This T cell receptor (beta chain) was sequenced in a study of T cell responses to AZD1222 COVID-19 vaccine. General observations from the study: Donors were largely white British and mainly female; clonal diversity was possibly underestimated. Within unmutated variant regions lay the reported targets of nearly half of spike-specific TCRs. The breadth and depth of Spike-specific TCRs increased once two AZD1222 doses had been given.

Only in-frame clones appear in the TCRdb table, and some are missing; sequencing was by immunoSEQ multiplex PCR. The repertoire includes 100,000 to 150,000 clones, around 87% of them detected once, and about 9.4% sits in the top ten. This CDR3 region has 13 residues. Trimming stripped 3 bases from V and 2 bases from J, with 7 bases between. CDR1 is SGHVS, CDR2 FQNEAQ, per germline. Turning to this clone: Its specificity is not known.

Sample: peripheral blood, taken on day 0 of AZD1222 vaccination. The receptor's source is an adult in good health. The J gene is TRBJ2-5, the V gene TRBV7-8; D unclear. The CDR3 here is CASSFSVQETQYF. Written as DNA, the CDR3 is TGTGCCAGCAGCTTCTCGGTACAAGAGACCCAGTACTTC.